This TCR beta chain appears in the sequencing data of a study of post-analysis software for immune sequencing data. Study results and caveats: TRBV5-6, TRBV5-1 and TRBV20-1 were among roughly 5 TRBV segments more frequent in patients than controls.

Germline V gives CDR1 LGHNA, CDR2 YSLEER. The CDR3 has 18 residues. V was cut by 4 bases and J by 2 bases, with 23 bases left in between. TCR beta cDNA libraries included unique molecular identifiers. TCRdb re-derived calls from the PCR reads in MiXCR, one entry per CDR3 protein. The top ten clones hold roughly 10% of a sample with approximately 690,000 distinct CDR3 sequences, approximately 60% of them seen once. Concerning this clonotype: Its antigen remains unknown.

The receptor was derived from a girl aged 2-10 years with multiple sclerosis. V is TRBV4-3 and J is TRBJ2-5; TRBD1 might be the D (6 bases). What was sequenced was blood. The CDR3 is CASSLALQGGGFQETQYF. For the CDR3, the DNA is TGCGCCAGCAGCCTGGCCTTACAGGGTGGGGGCTTTCAAGAGACCCAGTACTTC.